This T cell receptor (beta chain) was sequenced in a study of radiotherapy plus CTLA-4 blockade in lung cancer. In the study overall: Objective responses were recorded in around a sixth of patients, with disease control recorded in about 30%.

TCRdb's table, derived via immunoSEQ multiplex PCR, lists solely in-frame clones and lacks some. The table lists 51,000 or so clones, approximately 90% of them singletons. Germline V CDR1 and CDR2: SGHNT, YYREEE (reference sequence). V lost 3 bases, J lost 2 bases, and 8 bases lay in between. This CDR3 is built from 13 residues. The clonotype was recovered from a human donor with non-small cell lung cancer whose response to radiotherapy plus ipilimumab could not be evaluated. The rearrangement uses TRBV5-4 and TRBJ2-5; D perhaps matches TRBD1 (5 bases). Source: peripheral blood, taken from a patient treated with radiotherapy plus ipilimumab. The CDR3 DNA reads as TGTGCCAGCAGCTCCCAGGGACAAGAGACCCAGTACTTC. Protein product: CASSSQGQETQYF.